The 5 T cell receptor beta chains in this list originate from one sample, sequenced in a study of cytomegalovirus exposure and HLA in healthy donors. With 60 Vbeta and 13 Jbeta primers, the PCR was carried out. The assay was immunoSEQ multiplex PCR, and TCRdb's table has in-frame clones only and misses some. Found here are about 130,000 clones, just over 70% of them singletons; the top ten hold about 2.4%. Sequencing was performed on PBMCs. These receptors all stem from a woman aged 60-75 years in good health and CMV-seropositive.

V and J are TRBV19 and TRBJ1-1, with D possibly matching TRBD1 (5 bases). CDR1 and CDR2 from the germline V gene are LNHDA and SQIVND (reference sequence). V dropped 0 bases and J dropped 2 bases, with 22 bases sitting between them. The CDR3 covers 19 residues. The CDR3 DNA is TGTGCCAGTAGTATAGATCGGAGGGACGTTAGCTTTCTTAACACTGAAGCTTTCTTT. Protein sequence: CASSIDRRDVSFLNTEAFF.

V gene TRBV11-2 combines with J gene TRBJ1-4, with 7 bases lining up with TRBD1. Germline loops: CDR1 SGHAT, CDR2 FQNNGV. The V and J ends lost 3 bases and 6 bases, in that order; junction bases with no gene match: 10. The CDR3 is 16 residues long. CDR3 region: CASSLGQLLGYEKLFF. The CDR3 coding sequence is TGTGCCAGCAGCTTGGGACAGCTGTTGGGTTATGAAAAACTGTTTTTT.

The J gene is TRBJ2-2, the V gene TRBV19; 8 positions match TRBD1. This CDR3 region has 15 residues. V lost 5 bases, J lost 1 base, and 3 bases stayed unmatched. The germline gives CDR1 LNHDA, CDR2 SQIVND (reference sequence). CDR3 sequence: CASSPGTGNTGELFF. Written as DNA, the CDR3 is TGTGCCAGTAGTCCCGGGACAGGGAACACCGGGGAGCTGTTTTTT.

This chain connects TRBV5-1 to TRBJ2-5; the D gene is possibly TRBD2 (7 bases). The J call may be incorrect, as the DNA end agrees better with TRBJ2-7. This CDR3 region has 15 residues. CDR1 and CDR2 (germline): SGHRS, YFSETQ. The CDR3 is CASSLAGGGPYEQYF. The CDR3 DNA sequence: TGCGCCAGCAGCTTGGCGGGCGGGGGCCCATACGAGCAGTACTTC.

The V gene is TRBV18, the J gene TRBJ1-2; D gene ambiguous. CDR1 KGHSH and CDR2 LQKENI come from the germline V gene. This CDR3 contains 12 residues. Trimming stripped 2 bases from V and 4 bases from J, with 5 bases between. In DNA form, the CDR3 reads TGTGCCAGCTCACCAGGGCCCTATGGCTACACCTTC. Translated: CASSPGPYGYTF. The variable domain in full, completed from reference TRBV18 and TRBJ1-2, reads NAGVMQNPRHLVRRRGQEARLRCSPMKGHSHVYWYRQLPEEGLKFMVYLQKENIIDESGMPKERFSAEFPKEGPSILRIQQVVRGDSAAYFCASSPGPYGYTFGSGTRLTVV.